Below are 14 T cell receptor beta chains sequenced from a single sample in a study of T cell repertoires in aging, cancer and after chemotherapy. TCR beta rearrangements were amplified from peripheral blood genomic DNA. Multiplex touch-down PCR with TRB-A/B primers amplified rearranged V-D-J TRB sequences. TCRdb recomputed calls from the multiplex PCR reads with MiXCR, one row per CDR3 protein. Counted here are under 8,000 distinct CDR3 sequences, about 50% occurring once; the ten biggest clones make up around 1.7%. The material sequenced was blood. These receptors were obtained from a human donor with a solid tumor.

The chain employs TRBV27 and TRBJ2-7; the match to TRBD2 covers 11 bases. The V gene end was trimmed by 6 bases and the J gene end by 7 bases; junction bases not matched to a gene: 8. This CDR3 is 14 amino acids long. Germline CDR1 reads MNHEY; CDR2 reads SMNVEV (reference sequence). The CDR3 reads CASRRLAGPFEQYF. CDR3 coding DNA: TGTGCCAGCAGGAGACTAGCGGGACCCTTTGAGCAGTACTTC.

The chain employs TRBV29-1 and TRBJ1-3, with D unresolved. CDR3 length: 13 residues. From germline, CDR1 is SQVTM and CDR2 ANQGSEA. V was clipped by 1 base and J by 4 bases, with 8 bases between them. Here the CDR3 reads CSVEVQFGNTIYF. In nucleotides, the CDR3 is TGCAGCGTTGAAGTTCAGTTCGGAAACACCATATATTTT.

V and J are TRBV11-2 and TRBJ2-1; TRBD1 or TRBD2 may be the D gene (5 bases each). The V end was cut by 5 bases, the J end by 12 bases, with 32 bases between. Germline CDR1 reads SGHAT; CDR2 reads FQNNGV. This CDR3 contains 18 residues. The CDR3 nucleotides read TGTGCCAGCAGCCTCCTTACTAAGGGACCGAGGTATTACTTGGGGCAGTTCTTC. This gives the protein CASSLLTKGPRYYLGQFF.

The rearrangement joins TRBV11-3 to TRBJ2-3; D call uncertain. Trimming took 2 bases from V and 3 from J, leaving 12 bases between them. CDR1 SGHNT and CDR2 YENEEA come from the germline V gene. The CDR3 runs to 15 residues. CDR3 in DNA: TGTGCCAGCAGCTTAAAGTACGACTTGACAGATACGCAGTATTTT. Protein product: CASSLKYDLTDTQYF.

This chain links TRBV13 with TRBJ2-7; the D gene is possibly TRBD1 (5 bases). Germline V CDR1 and CDR2: PRHDT, FYEKMQ (reference sequence). The CDR3 is 13 amino acids. V was shortened by 2 bases and J by 0 bases, with 5 bases between the two germline ends. CDR3 DNA sequence: TGTGCCAGCAGCTTACAGGGCTCCTACGAGCAGTACTTC. Its translation is CASSLQGSYEQYF.

The chain carries TRBV6-5 and TRBJ1-1, with 9 bases matching TRBD1. This CDR3 contains 12 residues. The V and J ends lost 6 bases and 11 bases, in that order; junction bases with no gene match: 7. The germline V gene encodes CDR1 MNHEY and CDR2 SVGAGI. CDR3 bases: TGTGCCAGCAGCAACAGGGGGCGGGAGGCTTTCTTT. It is translated as CASSNRGREAFF.

The rearrangement uses TRBV27 and TRBJ1-6, with TRBD1 matching over 7 bases. CDR1 and CDR2 from the germline V gene are MNHEY and SMNVEV (reference sequence). This CDR3 comprises 20 residues. J gave up 0 bases and V 5 bases, and 16 bases lay outside the gene matches. The CDR3 DNA is TGTGCCAGCAGTACACTATTTGGGACAGTGCCCAGCTCCTATAATTCACCCCTCCACTTT. This encodes CASSTLFGTVPSSYNSPLHF.

This chain uses TRBV5-4 with TRBJ2-1, with D uncertain. Trimming stripped 3 bases from V and 7 bases from J, with 8 bases between. The CDR3 covers 12 residues. Germline values: CDR1 SGHNT, CDR2 YYREEE (reference sequence). The CDR3 loop is CASSYYSNEQFF. CDR3 in DNA: TGTGCCAGCAGCTACTACTCGAATGAGCAGTTCTTC.

Regarding this clonotype: A read error may account for a junction end that differs from germline. The chain recombines TRBV5-4 with TRBJ1-2; the D is unclear. Germline CDR1 is SGHNT and CDR2 is YYREEE (reference sequence). The CDR3 has 14 amino acids. The CDR3 sequence: CASSFEAQDYCYTF. The CDR3 DNA sequence: TGTGCCAGCAGCTTTGAGGCGCAGGACTATTGCTACACCTTC.

The gene calls are TRBV15 and TRBJ1-1; no clear D gene. The CDR3 has 15 residues. The germline V gene encodes CDR1 LNHNV and CDR2 YYDKDF (reference sequence). V lost 0 bases, J lost 5 bases, and 13 bases lay in between. In DNA, the CDR3 is TGTGCCACCAGCAGAGATGGTAGGGTAGGGACTGAAGCTTTCTTT. Its translation: CATSRDGRVGTEAFF.

This clonotype has just a few counts. V is TRBV6-6 and J is TRBJ1-1; possibly TRBD1 for D (5 bases). Germline assignment: CDR1 MNHNY and CDR2 SVGAGI (reference sequence). Trimming took off 0 bases at V and 6 bases at J, with 5 bases between the two ends. The CDR3 runs 12 residues. DNA of the CDR3: TGTGCCAGCAGTTACTCAGGGGCTGAAGCTTTCTTT. It yields the protein CASSYSGAEAFF.

This rearrangement joins TRBV12-3 or TRBV12-4 to TRBJ2-2; D is ambiguous. The length of the CDR3 is 13 residues. Trimming pared 4 bases from V and 7 bases from J, leaving 10 bases between. The CDR3 sequence: CASSSNLFGELFF. DNA for the CDR3: TGTGCCAGCAGTTCAAACCTGTTCGGGGAGCTGTTTTTT.

This clonotype has more than one count but fewer than ten. CDR3 DNA sequence: TGCGCCAGCAGTTCCCGGACCCGCCGGAGTGTCTATGGCTACACCTTC. Residues: CASSSRTRRSVYGYTF. The chain joins TRBV23-1 to TRBJ1-2, with D unresolved. TRBV23-1 counts as an open reading frame of uncertain function. V lost 5 bases and J lost 4, with 20 bases in between. This CDR3 is built from 16 residues.

The genes are TRBV6-5 and TRBJ1-5, with TRBD1 matching over 7 bases. The CDR3 consists of 14 residues. Germline lookup yields CDR1 MNHEY and CDR2 SVGAGI. V gave up 7 bases and J gave up 4 bases; unmatched junction bases: 7. CDR3 sequence: CASNQGGRNQPQHF. In DNA form, the CDR3 reads TGTGCCAGCAATCAAGGGGGCCGGAATCAGCCCCAGCATTTT.